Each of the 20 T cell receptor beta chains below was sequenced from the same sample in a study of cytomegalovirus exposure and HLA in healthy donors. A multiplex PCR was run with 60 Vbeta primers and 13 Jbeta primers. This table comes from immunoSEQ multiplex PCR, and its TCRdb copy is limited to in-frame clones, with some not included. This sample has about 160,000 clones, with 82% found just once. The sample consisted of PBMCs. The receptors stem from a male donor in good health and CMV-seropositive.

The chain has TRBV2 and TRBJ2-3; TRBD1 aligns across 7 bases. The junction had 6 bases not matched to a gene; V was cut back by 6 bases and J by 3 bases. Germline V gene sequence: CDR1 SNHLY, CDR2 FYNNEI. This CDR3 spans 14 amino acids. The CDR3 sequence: CASSRDRRTDTQYF. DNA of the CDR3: TGTGCCAGCAGCCGGGACAGAAGGACAGATACGCAGTATTTT.

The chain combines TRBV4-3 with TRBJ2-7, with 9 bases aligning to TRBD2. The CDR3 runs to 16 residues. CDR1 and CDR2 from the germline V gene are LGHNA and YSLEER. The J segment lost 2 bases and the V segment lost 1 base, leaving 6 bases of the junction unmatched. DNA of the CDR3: TGCGCCAGCAGCCAAGCTTCTAGCGGGGCCACCTACGAGCAGTACTTC. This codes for CASSQASSGATYEQYF.

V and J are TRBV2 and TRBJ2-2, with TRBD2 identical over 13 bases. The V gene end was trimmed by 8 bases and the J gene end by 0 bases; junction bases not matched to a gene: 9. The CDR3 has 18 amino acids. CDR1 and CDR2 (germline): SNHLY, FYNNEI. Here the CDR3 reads CASVGTGTSGTNTGELFF. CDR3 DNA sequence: TGTGCCAGCGTGGGAACCGGGACTAGCGGGACGAACACCGGGGAGCTGTTTTTT.

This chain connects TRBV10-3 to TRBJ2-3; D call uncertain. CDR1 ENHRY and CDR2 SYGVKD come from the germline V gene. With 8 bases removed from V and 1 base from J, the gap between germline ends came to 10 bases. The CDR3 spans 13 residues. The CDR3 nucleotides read TGTGCCATCCTCACCCCAGGCACAGATACGCAGTATTTT. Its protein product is CAILTPGTDTQYF.

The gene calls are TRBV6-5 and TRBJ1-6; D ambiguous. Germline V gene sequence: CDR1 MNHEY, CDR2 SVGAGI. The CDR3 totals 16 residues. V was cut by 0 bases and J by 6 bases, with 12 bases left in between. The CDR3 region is CASSYSQTASNSPLHF. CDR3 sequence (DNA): TGTGCCAGCAGTTACTCGCAAACCGCGAGTAATTCACCCCTCCACTTT.

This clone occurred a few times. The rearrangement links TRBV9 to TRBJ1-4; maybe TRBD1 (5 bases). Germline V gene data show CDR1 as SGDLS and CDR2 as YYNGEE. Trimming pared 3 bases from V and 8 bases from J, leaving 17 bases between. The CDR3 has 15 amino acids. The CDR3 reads CASSAAVGGWEKLFF. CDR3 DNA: TGTGCCAGCAGCGCAGCTGTGGGGGGTTGGGAAAAACTGTTTTTT.

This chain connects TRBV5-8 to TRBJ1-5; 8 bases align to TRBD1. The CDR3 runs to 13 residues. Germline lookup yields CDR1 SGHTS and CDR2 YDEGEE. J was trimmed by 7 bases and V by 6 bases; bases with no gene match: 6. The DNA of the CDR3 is TGTGCCAGCAACCAACAGGGGGGGCAGCCCCAGCATTTT. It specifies CASNQQGGQPQHF.

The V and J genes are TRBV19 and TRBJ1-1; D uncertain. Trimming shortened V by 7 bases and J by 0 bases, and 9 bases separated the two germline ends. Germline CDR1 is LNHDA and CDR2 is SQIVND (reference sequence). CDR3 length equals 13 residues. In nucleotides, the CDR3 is TGTGCCAGTATCGGACTGATGAACACTGAAGCTTTCTTT. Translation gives CASIGLMNTEAFF.

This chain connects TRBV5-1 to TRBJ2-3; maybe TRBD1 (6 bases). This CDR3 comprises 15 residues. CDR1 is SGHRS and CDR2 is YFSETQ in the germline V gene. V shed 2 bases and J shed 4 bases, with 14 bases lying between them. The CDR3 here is CASSFGSSGADTQYF. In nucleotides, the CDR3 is TGCGCCAGCAGCTTTGGGTCCTCAGGGGCAGATACGCAGTATTTT.

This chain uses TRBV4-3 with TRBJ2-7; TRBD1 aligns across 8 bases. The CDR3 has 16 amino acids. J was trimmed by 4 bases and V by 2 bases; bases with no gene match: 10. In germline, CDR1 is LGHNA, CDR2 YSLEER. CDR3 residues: CASSQYGTGGRYEQYF. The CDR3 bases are TGCGCCAGCAGCCAATATGGGACAGGCGGTCGTTACGAGCAGTACTTC.

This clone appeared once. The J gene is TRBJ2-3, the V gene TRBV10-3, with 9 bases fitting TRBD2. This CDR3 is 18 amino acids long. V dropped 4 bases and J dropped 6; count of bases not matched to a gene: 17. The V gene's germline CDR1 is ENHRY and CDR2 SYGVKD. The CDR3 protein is CAISGNHGGGRATDTQYF. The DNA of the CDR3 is TGTGCCATCAGTGGTAACCATGGGGGCGGGAGGGCCACGGATACGCAGTATTTT.

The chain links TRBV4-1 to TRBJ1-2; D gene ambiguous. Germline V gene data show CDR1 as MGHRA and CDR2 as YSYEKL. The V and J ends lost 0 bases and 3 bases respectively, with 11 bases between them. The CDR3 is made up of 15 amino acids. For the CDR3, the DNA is TGCGCCAGCAGCCAAGATTCGAGGCTTCACTATGGCTACACCTTC. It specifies CASSQDSRLHYGYTF.

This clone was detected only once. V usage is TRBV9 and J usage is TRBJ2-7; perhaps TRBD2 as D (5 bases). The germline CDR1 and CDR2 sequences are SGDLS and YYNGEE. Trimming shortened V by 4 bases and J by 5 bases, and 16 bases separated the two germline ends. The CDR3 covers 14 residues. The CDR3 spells CASSPDLAGHEQYF. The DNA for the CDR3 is TGTGCCAGCAGCCCGGATCTAGCAGGACACGAGCAGTACTTC.

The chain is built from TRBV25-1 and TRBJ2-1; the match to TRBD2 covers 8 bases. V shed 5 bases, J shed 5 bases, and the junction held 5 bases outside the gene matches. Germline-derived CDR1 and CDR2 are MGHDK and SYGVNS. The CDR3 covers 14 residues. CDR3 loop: CASSSGRKNNEQFF. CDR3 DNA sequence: TGTGCCAGCAGTAGCGGGAGAAAAAACAATGAGCAGTTCTTC.

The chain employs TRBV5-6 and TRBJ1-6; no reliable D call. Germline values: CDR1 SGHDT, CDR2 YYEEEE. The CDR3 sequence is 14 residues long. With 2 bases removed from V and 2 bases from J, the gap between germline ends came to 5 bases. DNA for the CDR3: TGTGCCAGCAGCTTTGGCACCTATAATTCACCCCTCCACTTT. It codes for CASSFGTYNSPLHF. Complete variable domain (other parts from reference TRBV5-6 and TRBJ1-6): DAGVTQSPTHLIKTRGQQVTLRCSPKSGHDTVSWYQQALGQGPQFIFQYYEEEERQRGNFPDRFSGHQFPNYSSELNVNALLLGDSALYLCASSFGTYNSPLHFGNGTRLTVT.

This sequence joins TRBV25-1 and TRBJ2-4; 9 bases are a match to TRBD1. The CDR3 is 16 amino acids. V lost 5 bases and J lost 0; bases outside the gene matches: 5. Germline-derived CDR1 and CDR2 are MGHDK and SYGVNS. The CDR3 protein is CASSIGTGKAKNIQYF. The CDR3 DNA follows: TGTGCCAGCAGTATCGGGACAGGGAAAGCCAAAAACATTCAGTACTTC.

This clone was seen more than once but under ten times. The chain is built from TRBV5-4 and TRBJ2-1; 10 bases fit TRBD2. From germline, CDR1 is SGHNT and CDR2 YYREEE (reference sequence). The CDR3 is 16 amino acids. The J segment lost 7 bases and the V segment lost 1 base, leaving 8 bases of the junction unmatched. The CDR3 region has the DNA TGTGCCAGCAGCTTGCAGGGACTAGCGAGGAGGAATGAGCAGTTCTTC. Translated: CASSLQGLARRNEQFF.

The CDR3 spells CASSRDSQYEQYF. The CDR3 nucleotides read TGTGCCAGCAGTAGGGACAGCCAGTACGAGCAGTACTTC. The genes are TRBV2 and TRBJ2-7, with 7 bases lining up with TRBD1. The CDR3 sequence is 13 residues long. V dropped 5 bases and J dropped 4; count of bases not matched to a gene: 5. Germline CDR1 is SNHLY and CDR2 is FYNNEI.

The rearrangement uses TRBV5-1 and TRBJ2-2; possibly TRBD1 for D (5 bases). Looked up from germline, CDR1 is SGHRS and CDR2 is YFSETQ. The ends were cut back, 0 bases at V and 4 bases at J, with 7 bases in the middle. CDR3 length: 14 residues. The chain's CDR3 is CASSLAQGTGELFF. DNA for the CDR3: TGCGCCAGCAGCTTGGCCCAGGGCACCGGGGAGCTGTTTTTT.

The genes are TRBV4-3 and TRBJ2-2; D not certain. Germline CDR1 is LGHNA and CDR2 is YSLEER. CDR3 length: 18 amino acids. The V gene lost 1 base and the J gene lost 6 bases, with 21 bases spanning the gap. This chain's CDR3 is CASSQASPLNGVAGELFF. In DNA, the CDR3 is TGCGCCAGCAGCCAAGCGTCGCCACTTAACGGAGTCGCCGGGGAGCTGTTTTTT.